Sequencing of this T cell receptor (beta chain) was carried out in a study of blood T cell repertoires in COVID-19. Across the whole study: T cells, B-cell-depleted T cells, or PBMCs provided the cDNA or gDNA that served as material.

V was cut by 6 bases and J by 2 bases, with 11 bases left in between. Germline V CDR1 and CDR2: LNHDA, SQIVND (reference sequence). The CDR3 totals 14 residues. The assay was immunoSEQ multiplex PCR, and TCRdb's table has in-frame clones only and misses some. This table holds about 110,000 clones, 84% found once. The chain is built from TRBV19 and TRBJ1-5, with a tentative D call TRBD1 (6 bases). Input material: peripheral blood. This TCR came from a woman older than 75 with active or convalescent COVID-19. The CDR3 nucleotides are TGTGCCAGTAGGTGGAACAGGGGCAATCAGCCCCAGCATTTT. It is translated as CASRWNRGNQPQHF.